This T cell receptor beta chain derives from a study of cytomegalovirus exposure and HLA in healthy donors. Germline assignment: CDR1 MGHDK and CDR2 SYGVNS. There are 14 residues in the CDR3. V shed 6 bases and J shed 0 bases, with 9 bases lying between them. Researchers ran the PCR with 60 Vbeta and 13 Jbeta primers. TCRdb's table, derived via immunoSEQ multiplex PCR, lists solely in-frame clones and lacks some. Of tens of thousands of clones listed, over 60% are singletons. The table lists this clone with a count of one. The sequence was obtained from a woman aged 40-49 years in good health and CMV-seropositive. The chain couples TRBV25-1 to TRBJ1-5; weak D call: TRBD1 (5 bases). The sequenced material came from PBMCs. The CDR3 loop is CASSGGSSNQPQHF. For the CDR3, the DNA is TGTGCCAGCAGCGGGGGGAGTAGCAATCAGCCCCAGCATTTT.